This record covers a single TCR beta chain. Clones were read by immunoSEQ multiplex PCR, and TCRdb kept only the in-frame ones, dropping some. The sample carries a few hundred thousand clones, roughly 90% recorded once. J gave up 2 bases and V 4 bases, and 0 bases lay outside the gene matches. CDR1 is SGHAT and CDR2 is FQNNGV in the germline V gene. CDR3 size: 13 residues. The source of the sample is a study of Ad26.COV2.S vaccination and SARS-CoV-2 variants. Described treatment: over 15 received Ad26.COV2.S at low or high dose, single or two shots; about 5 received placebo; per-sample allocation not given. Sampling occurred on day 63 after the first vaccine or placebo injection.

This receptor was taken from a person aged 18-65 years who received the Ad26.COV2.S COVID-19 vaccine or a placebo. Sequencing was performed on peripheral blood, taken in a trial of Ad26.COV2.S vaccine versus placebo. The chain uses TRBV11-2 and TRBJ2-7; 9 bases align to TRBD2. The CDR3 spells CASSSSGTYEQYF. The DNA for the CDR3 is TGTGCCAGCAGCTCTAGCGGGACCTACGAGCAGTACTTC.